This note documents a single T cell receptor (beta chain) sequence. This clonotype was seen repeatedly, ten times or more. Which antigen it targets is not known. Base-call qualities are not available, and no considerably larger clone is one nucleotide away. This record comes from a study of identical twins (dated by TCRdb to the mid-2010s). Describing the broader study: To test whether fetal clonotypes persist, this study deep-sequenced TCR alpha and beta repertoires from monozygotic twins, from unrelated adults of various ages, and from cord blood. To rule out contamination, replicate twin experiments were performed at different times with different library preparation protocols.

To prepare the library, 5' RACE was applied. Sequencing was performed on an Illumina HiSeq 2000. Template switching added a universal primer binding site, and the final cDNA carried a unique molecular identifier that allowed TCR cDNA molecules to be counted accurately. First-strand cDNA for TCR alpha and beta chains was synthesized from specific primers in the conserved constant-segment region. To control for contamination, every cDNA library was double barcoded, receiving both a SMART-Mk sample barcode and Illumina barcodes. Two successive PCR steps introduced TruSeq adapter sequences along with Illumina sample barcodes. The Illumina HiSeq platform was used with custom primers to sequence TCR alpha and beta cDNA libraries. On the study's bioinformatics: MiGEC was used to process raw reads and extract unique molecular identifiers, and MiXCR was used to find CDR3 positions. For each individual, recombination models were inferred using an EM algorithm with the repgenHMM and IGoR tools. The analysis of shared clonotypes was done with the tcR package in R, with sharing normalized by the product of cloneset sizes. Out-of-frame nonproductive sequences were analyzed to study raw recombination free of thymic and clonal selection effects. In TCRdb, the public reads were trimmed at Q25 with fastp and aligned with MiXCR, with productive beta chains retained. Under each unique CDR3 protein, matching rows form one entry showing the most common genes and DNA. It is TCRdb's table, rather than the study itself, that gives the V and J calls and clone size. In all, the sample holds about 430,000 distinct CDR3 sequences, and under 20% of those were seen once. Roughly an eighth of the sample rests with the top ten.

What the research found in general, with its limitations: Fewer insertions were carried by abundant cord blood beta clonotypes; a weaker similar trend was observed in young adult naive repertoires, while no such trend was observed in memory repertoires. Because the same donors could not be followed over many years, the conclusions depended on cross-sectional statistical analysis. Out-of-frame TCR alpha sequences shared between twins showed an excess of low generation-probability sequences compared with coincidental sharing between unrelated individuals. Out-of-frame TCR alpha sharing in monozygotic twins was systematically underestimated by recombination models, whereas sharing between unrelated individuals was in agreement with the recombination models. The excess sharing between twins in beta out-of-frame sequences was weaker because fewer shared sequences reduced the signal-to-noise ratio. Invariant T cells such as MAIT and iNKT could partly confound zero-insertion analyses, although diverse VJ usage argued against such confounding for most clonotypes.

Its CDR3 holds 13 amino acids, cysteine through phenylalanine. The kept DNA is CDR3 alone, 39 bases in frame from the first base. V is cut by 5 bases and J by 0 bases, and the space between the germline ends is 8 bases. From a lookup of the germline V gene, CDR1 and CDR2 are SQVTM and ANQGSEA. All donors were healthy Caucasians. Three unrelated non-twin adults were also sequenced: a male aged 18 to 30, a male aged 50 to 60 and a female aged 50 to 60. Miltenyi CD45RO+ enrichment and human naive T-cell isolation kits were used to isolate memory (CD45RO+) and naive T cells from PBMC. The TCR comes from a middle-aged man in good health. The specimen was naive T cells sorted from blood. The cell subset or site label corresponds to: cells isolated with a human naive T-cell isolation kit. The chain couples TRBV29-1 to TRBJ1-5, with the D gene too uncertain to name. The CDR3 region has the sequence CSVQENSNQPQHF. The DNA sequence reads TGCAGCGTTCAGGAGAATAGCAATCAGCCCCAGCATTTT. The CDR3 plus the reference TRBV29-1 and TRBJ1-5 genes for the other parts give the full variable domain: SAVISQKPSRDICQRGTSLTIQCQVDSQVTMMFWYRQQPGQSLTLIATANQGSEATYESGFVIDKFPISRPNLTFSTLTVSNMSPEDSSIYLCSVQENSNQPQHFGDGTRLSIL.